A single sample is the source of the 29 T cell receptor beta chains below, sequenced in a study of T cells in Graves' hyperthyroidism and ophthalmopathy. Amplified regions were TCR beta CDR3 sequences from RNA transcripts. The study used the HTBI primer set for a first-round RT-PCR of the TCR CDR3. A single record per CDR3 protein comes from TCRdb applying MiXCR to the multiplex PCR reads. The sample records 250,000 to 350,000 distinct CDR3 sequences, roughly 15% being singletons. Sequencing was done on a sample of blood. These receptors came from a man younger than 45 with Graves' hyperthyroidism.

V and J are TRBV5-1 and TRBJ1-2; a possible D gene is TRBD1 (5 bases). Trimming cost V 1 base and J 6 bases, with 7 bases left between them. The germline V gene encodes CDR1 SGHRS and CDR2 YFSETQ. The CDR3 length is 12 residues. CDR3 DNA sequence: TGCGCCAGCAGCTTGCAGGGCCATGGCTACACCTTC. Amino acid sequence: CASSLQGHGYTF.

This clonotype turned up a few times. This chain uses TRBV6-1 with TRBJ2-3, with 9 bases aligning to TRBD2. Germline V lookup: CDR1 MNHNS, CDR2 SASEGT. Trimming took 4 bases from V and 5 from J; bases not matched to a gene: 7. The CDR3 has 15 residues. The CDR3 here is CASSAAGGEEDTQYF. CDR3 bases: TGTGCCAGCAGTGCTGCGGGAGGGGAGGAAGATACGCAGTATTTT.

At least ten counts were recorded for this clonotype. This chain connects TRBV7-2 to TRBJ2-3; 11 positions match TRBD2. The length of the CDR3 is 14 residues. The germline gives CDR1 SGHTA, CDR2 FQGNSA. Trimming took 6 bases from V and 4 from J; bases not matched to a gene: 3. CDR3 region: CASSSGRAPDTQYF. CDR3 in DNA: TGTGCCAGCAGTAGCGGGAGGGCCCCAGATACGCAGTATTTT.

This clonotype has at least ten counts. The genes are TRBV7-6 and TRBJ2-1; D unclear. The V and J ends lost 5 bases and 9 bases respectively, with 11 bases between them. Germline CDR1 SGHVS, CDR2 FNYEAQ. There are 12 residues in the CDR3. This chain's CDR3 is CASSPFRGEQFF. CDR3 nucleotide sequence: TGTGCCAGCAGCCCCTTCAGAGGTGAGCAGTTCTTC.

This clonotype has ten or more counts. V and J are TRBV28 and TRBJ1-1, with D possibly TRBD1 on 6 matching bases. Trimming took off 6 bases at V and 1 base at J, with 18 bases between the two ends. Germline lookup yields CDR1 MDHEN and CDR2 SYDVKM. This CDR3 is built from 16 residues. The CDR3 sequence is CASSLNPPGANTEAFF. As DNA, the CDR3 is TGTGCCAGCAGCCTAAACCCGCCAGGGGCGAACACTGAAGCTTTCTTT. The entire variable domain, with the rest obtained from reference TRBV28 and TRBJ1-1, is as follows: DVKVTQSSRYLVKRTGEKVFLECVQDMDHENMFWYRQDPGLGLRLIYFSYDVKMKEKGDIPEGYSVSREKKERFSLILESASTNQTSMYLCASSLNPPGANTEAFFGQGTRLTVV.

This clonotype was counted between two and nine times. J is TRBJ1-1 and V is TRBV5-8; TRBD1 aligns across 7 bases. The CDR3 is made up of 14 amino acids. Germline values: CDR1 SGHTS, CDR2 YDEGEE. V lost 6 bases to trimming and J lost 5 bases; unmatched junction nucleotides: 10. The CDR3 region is CASNRQGGKTEAFF. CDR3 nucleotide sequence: TGTGCCAGCAACAGACAGGGAGGAAAGACTGAAGCTTTCTTT.

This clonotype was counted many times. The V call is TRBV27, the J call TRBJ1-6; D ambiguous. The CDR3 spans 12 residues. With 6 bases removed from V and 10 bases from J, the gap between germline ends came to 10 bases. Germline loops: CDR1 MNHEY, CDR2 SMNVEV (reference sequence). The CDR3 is CASSYAGSPLHF. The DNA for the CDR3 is TGTGCCAGCAGCTACGCGGGCTCACCCCTCCACTTT.

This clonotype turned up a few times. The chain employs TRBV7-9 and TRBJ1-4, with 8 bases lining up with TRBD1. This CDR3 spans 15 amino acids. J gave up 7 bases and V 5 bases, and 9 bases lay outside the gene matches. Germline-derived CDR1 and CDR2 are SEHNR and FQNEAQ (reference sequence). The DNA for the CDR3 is TGTGCCAGCAGCGGCGAAAGGACAGGGTTTGAAAAACTGTTTTTT. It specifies CASSGERTGFEKLFF.

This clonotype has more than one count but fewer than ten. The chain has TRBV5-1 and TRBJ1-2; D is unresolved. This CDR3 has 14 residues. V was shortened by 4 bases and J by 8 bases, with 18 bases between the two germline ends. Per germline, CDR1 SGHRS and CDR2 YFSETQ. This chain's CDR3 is CASSGTATSGGYTF. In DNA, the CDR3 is TGCGCCAGCAGCGGAACTGCCACTTCTGGGGGCTACACCTTC.

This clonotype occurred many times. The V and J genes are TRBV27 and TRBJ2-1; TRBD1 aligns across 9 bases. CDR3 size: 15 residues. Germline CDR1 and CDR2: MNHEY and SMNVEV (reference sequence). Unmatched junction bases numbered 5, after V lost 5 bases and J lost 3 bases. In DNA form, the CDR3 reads TGTGCCAGCAGTCTGACAGGGGGTTTCTACAATGAGCAGTTCTTC. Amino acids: CASSLTGGFYNEQFF.

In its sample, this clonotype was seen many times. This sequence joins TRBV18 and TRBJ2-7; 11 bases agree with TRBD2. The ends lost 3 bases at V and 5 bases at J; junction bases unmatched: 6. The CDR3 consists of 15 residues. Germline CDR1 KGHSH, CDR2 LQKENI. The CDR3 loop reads CASSPELAGGHEQYF. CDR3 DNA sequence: TGTGCCAGCTCACCCGAGCTAGCGGGAGGCCACGAGCAGTACTTC. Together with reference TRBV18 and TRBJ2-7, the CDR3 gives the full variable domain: NAGVMQNPRHLVRRRGQEARLRCSPMKGHSHVYWYRQLPEEGLKFMVYLQKENIIDESGMPKERFSAEFPKEGPSILRIQQVVRGDSAAYFCASSPELAGGHEQYFGPGTRLTVT.

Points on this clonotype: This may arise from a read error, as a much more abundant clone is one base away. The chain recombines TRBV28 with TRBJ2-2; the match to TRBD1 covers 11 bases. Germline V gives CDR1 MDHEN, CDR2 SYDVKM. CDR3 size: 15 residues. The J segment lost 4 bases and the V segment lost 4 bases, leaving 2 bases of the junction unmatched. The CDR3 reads CASSWGTGGTGELFF. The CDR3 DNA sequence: TGTGCCAGCAGTTGGGGGACAGGGGGCACCGGGGAGCTGTTTTTT. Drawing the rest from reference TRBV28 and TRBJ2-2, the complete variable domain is DVKVTQSSRYLVKRTGEKVFLECVQDMDHENMFWYRQDPGLGLRLIYFSYDVKMKEKGDIPEGYSVSREKKERFSLILESASTNQTSMYLCASSWGTGGTGELFFGEGSRLTVL.

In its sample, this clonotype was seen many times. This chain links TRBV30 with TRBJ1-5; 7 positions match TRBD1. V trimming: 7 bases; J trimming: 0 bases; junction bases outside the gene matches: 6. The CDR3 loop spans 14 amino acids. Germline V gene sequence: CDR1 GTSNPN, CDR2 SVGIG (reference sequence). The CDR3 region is CASRGPNSNQPQHF. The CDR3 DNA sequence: TGTGCCTCAAGGGGGCCAAATAGCAATCAGCCCCAGCATTTT.

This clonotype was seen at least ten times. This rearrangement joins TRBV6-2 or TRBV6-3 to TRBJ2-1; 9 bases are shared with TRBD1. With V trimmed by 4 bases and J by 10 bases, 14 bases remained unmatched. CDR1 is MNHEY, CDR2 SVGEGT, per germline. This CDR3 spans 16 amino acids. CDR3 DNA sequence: TGTGCCAGCAGTTCCCCGGGACAGGGCCTGAGGCGGGAGCAGTTCTTC. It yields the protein CASSSPGQGLRREQFF.

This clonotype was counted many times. CDR3 sequence reads: CASNLAGARETQYF. CDR3 nucleotide sequence: TGTGCCAGCAACCTAGCGGGAGCCCGCGAGACCCAGTACTTC. This chain uses TRBV3-1 with TRBJ2-5; 10 bases line up with TRBD2. Unmatched junction bases numbered 7, after V lost 7 bases and J lost 5 bases. The CDR3 has 14 residues. Germline V gives CDR1 LGHDT, CDR2 YNNKEL (reference sequence).

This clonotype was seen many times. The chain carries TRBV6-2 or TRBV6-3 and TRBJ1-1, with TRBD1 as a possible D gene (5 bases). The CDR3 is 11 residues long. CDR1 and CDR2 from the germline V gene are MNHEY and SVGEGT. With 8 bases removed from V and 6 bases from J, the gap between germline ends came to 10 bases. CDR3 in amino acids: CASGGFAEAFF. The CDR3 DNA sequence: TGTGCCAGCGGGGGATTCGCTGAAGCTTTCTTT.

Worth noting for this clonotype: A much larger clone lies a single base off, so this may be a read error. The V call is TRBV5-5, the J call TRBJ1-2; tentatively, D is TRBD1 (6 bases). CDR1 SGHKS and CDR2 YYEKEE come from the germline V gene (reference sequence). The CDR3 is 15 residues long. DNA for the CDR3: TGTGCCAGCAGCTCCTCCCCGGACAGCAACTATAGCTACACCTTC. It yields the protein CASSSSPDSNYSYTF. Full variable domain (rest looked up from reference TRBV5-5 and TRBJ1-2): DAGVTQSPTHLIKTRGQQVTLRCSPISGHKSVSWYQQVLGQGPQFIFQYYEKEERGRGNFPDRFSARQFPNYSSELNVNALLLGDSALYLCASSSSPDSNYSYTFGSGTRLTVV.

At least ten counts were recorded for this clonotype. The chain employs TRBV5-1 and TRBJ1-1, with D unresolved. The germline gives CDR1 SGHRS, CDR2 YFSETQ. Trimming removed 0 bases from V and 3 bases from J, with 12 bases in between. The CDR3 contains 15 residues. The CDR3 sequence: CASSLVGGQYTEAFF. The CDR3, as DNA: TGCGCCAGCAGCTTGGTGGGAGGCCAGTACACTGAAGCTTTCTTT.

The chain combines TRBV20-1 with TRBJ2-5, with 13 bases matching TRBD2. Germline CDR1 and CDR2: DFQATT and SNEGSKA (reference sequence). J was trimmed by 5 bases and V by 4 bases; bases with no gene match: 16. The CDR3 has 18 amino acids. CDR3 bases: TGCAGTGCTACCCTACTAGCGGGAGGGCGTATGGGGGGGGAGACCCAGTACTTC. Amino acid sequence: CSATLLAGGRMGGETQYF.

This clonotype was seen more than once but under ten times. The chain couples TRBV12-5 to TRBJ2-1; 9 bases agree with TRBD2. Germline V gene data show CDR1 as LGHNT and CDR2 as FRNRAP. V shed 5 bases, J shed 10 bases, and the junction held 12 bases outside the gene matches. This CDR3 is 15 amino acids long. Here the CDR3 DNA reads TGTGCTAGTGGTATACCGGGACTAGCCCGTGACGAGCAGTTCTTC. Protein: CASGIPGLARDEQFF.

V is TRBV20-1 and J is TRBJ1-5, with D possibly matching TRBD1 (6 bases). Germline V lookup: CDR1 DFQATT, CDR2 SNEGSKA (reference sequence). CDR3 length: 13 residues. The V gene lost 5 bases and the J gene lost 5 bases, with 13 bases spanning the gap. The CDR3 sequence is CSAGRGRDQPQHF. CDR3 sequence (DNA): TGCAGTGCTGGACGGGGGCGCGATCAGCCCCAGCATTTT.

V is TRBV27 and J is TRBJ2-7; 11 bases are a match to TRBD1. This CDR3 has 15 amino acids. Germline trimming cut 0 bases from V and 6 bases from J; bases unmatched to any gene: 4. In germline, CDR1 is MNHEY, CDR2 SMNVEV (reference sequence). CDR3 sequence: CASSLSGTGGVEQYF. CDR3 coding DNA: TGTGCCAGCAGTTTATCGGGGACAGGGGGGGTCGAGCAGTACTTC.

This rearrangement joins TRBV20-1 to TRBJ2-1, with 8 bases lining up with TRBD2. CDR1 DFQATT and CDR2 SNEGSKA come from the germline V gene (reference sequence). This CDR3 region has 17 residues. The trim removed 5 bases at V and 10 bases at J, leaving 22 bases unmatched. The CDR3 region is CSAEKPGTSNGTVEQFF. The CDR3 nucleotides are TGCAGTGCTGAGAAACCCGGGACTAGTAATGGTACGGTCGAGCAGTTCTTC.

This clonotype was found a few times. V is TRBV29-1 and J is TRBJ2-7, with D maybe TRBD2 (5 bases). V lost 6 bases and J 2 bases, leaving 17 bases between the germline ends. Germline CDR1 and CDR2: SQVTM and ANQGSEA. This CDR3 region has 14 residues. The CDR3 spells CSVLLGAGTYEQYF. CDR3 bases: TGCAGCGTCCTCTTGGGAGCCGGCACCTACGAGCAGTACTTC.

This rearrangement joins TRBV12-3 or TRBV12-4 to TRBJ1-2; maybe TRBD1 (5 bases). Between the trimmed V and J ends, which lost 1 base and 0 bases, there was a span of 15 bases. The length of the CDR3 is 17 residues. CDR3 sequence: CASSLGVSQGANYGYTF. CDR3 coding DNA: TGTGCCAGCAGTTTAGGAGTGTCTCAGGGAGCTAACTATGGCTACACCTTC.

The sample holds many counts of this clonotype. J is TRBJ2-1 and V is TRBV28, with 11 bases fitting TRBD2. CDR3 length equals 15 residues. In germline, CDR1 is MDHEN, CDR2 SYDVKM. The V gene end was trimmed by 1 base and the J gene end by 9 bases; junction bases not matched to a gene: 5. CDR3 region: CASSLFGLAGGEQFF. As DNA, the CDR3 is TGTGCCAGCAGTTTATTCGGGCTAGCGGGAGGTGAGCAGTTCTTC.

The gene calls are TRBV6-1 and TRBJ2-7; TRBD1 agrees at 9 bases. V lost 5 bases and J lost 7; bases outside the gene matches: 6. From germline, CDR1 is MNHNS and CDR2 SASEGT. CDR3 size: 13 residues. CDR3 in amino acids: CASSLVDRGEQYF. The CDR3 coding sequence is TGTGCCAGCAGTTTGGTGGACAGGGGTGAGCAGTACTTC.

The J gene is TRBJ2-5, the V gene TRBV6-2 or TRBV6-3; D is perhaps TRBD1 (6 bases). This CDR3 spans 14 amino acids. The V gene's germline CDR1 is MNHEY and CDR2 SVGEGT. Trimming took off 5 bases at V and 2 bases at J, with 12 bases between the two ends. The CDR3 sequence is CASSTGTPQETQYF. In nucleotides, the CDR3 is TGTGCCAGCAGTACCGGGACACCTCAAGAGACCCAGTACTTC.

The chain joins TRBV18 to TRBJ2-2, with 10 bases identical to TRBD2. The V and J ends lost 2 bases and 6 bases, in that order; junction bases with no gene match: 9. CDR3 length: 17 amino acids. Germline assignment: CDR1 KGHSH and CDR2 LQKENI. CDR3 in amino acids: CASSPASGRALSGELFF. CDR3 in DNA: TGTGCCAGCTCACCAGCTAGCGGGAGAGCTTTGTCCGGGGAGCTGTTTTTT. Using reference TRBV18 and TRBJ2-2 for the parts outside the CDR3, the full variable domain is NAGVMQNPRHLVRRRGQEARLRCSPMKGHSHVYWYRQLPEEGLKFMVYLQKENIIDESGMPKERFSAEFPKEGPSILRIQQVVRGDSAAYFCASSPASGRALSGELFFGEGSRLTVL.